The entry that follows covers one T cell receptor (beta chain) sequence. Its antigen is undetermined. The record originates from a study of cytomegalovirus exposure and HLA in healthy donors. Study-wide findings and caveats: Earlier analysis found most TCR beta V segments productive about 87% or about 30% of the time. Presence/absence analyses took donor sequencing depth as roughly uniform. The study reported that TCR beta sequences accurately predicted HLA-A and HLA-B alleles in most subjects.

This PCR relied on a set of 60 Vbeta primers and 13 Jbeta primers. Generated by immunoSEQ multiplex PCR, the TCRdb table keeps only in-frame clones and is missing some. The profile shows 150,000 to 200,000 clones, roughly 85% of them singletons. Germline V gene data show CDR1 as WSHSY and CDR2 as SAAADI. The CDR3 runs to 13 residues. V lost 0 bases and J lost 5, with 7 bases in between. Sequencing was done on a sample of PBMCs. The chain links TRBV10-2 to TRBJ1-1; possibly TRBD1 for D (5 bases). This sequence originates from a woman aged 50 to 60 in good health and CMV-seropositive. The CDR3 DNA reads as TGCGCCAGCAGTGAGTCAAGGGGTACTGAAGCTTTCTTT. This translates into CASSESRGTEAFF.